The clone carrying this T cell receptor beta chain was seen at least ten times. Its antigen remains unknown. This entry comes from a study of glioma-infiltrating T cells after dendritic cell vaccination. Study-wide findings and caveats: Patients with more pretreatment TILs had longer time to progression and survival.

Time point noted: after dendritic cell vaccination, including at tumor progression/relapse. Blood PBMC samples: pre-vaccination, two weeks post third vaccination, and at tumor progression. Trimming cost V 5 bases and J 4 bases, with 7 bases left between them. This CDR3 has 11 residues. Germline V gene data show CDR1 as SGHDT and CDR2 as YYEEEE. Some clones are missing from TCRdb's copy, which holds only in-frame ones; the method was immunoSEQ multiplex PCR. The top ten hold 2% to 2.5% of the sample, which has approximately 90,000 clones, 80% to 90% seen once. The chain combines TRBV5-6 with TRBJ2-7; D is uncertain. This sample comprised blood, obtained after dendritic cell vaccination. This clonotype was obtained from a human donor with glioblastoma. CDR3 in DNA: TGTGCCAGCAGTTCCTTATACGAGCAGTACTTC. The encoded protein is CASSSLYEQYF.